The TCR beta chain described here comes from a study of blood T cell repertoires in COVID-19. About the study: Specimens from acute and convalescent COVID-19 originated in the United States, Italy and Spain. From T cells, B-cell-depleted T cells, or PBMCs came the material, which was cDNA or gDNA.

Germline CDR1 reads SGHRS; CDR2 reads YFSETQ. Trimming cost V 3 bases and J 0 bases, with 13 bases left between them. CDR3 length equals 16 residues. Sequencing was performed with immunoSEQ multiplex PCR; in TCRdb, only in-frame clones are kept and a portion is missing. The sample has approximately 81,000 clones, 82% seen once. The sample consisted of peripheral blood. The V gene is TRBV5-1, the J gene TRBJ1-3, with D tentatively TRBD1 (5 bases). This receptor was taken from a human donor in a cohort sampled during active COVID-19. Written as DNA, the CDR3 is TGCGCCAGCAGCTGGGCGGACACAAGCTCTGGAAACACCATATATTTT. This gives the protein CASSWADTSSGNTIYF.